The 30 T cell receptor beta chains below come from one sample, sequenced in a study of blood T cells in healthy people across ages. A sample-barcoded 5' primer and a J-beta primer mix were used in a second PCR of roughly 7 to 12 cycles. TCRdb redid the calling of the 5' RACE reads with MiXCR, one entry per CDR3 protein. The profile shows hundreds of thousands of distinct CDR3 sequences, around 24% of them singletons. These data were also reused for a study on T cells of mothers and their children.

The sequenced material came from blood. All receptors come from a boy aged 10-17 years in good health.

This clonotype was detected only a few times. The chain links TRBV20-1 to TRBJ2-2; no firm D call. Trimming took 6 bases from V and 0 from J, leaving 14 bases between them. The CDR3 runs 15 residues. Per germline, CDR1 DFQATT and CDR2 SNEGSKA (reference sequence). The CDR3 bases are TGCAGTGCCATCAACAGCTTATCGAACACCGGGGAGCTGTTTTTT. Translating it yields CSAINSLSNTGELFF.

On this clonotype: One end of the junction does not line up with germline, which may come from a read error. The chain links TRBV7-2 to TRBJ2-7; possible D gene TRBD2, 6 bases. The CDR3 length is 11 residues. The germline V gene has CDR1 SGHTA and CDR2 FQGNSA. The DNA for the CDR3 is TGCATTAGCGGCAACTCCTACGAGCAGTACTTC. It specifies CISGNSYEQYF.

This clonotype was seen a few times. The rearrangement uses TRBV12-3 or TRBV12-4 and TRBJ2-2; no firm D call. There are 16 residues in the CDR3. Trimming removed 5 bases from V and 5 bases from J, with 18 bases in between. CDR3 in amino acids: CASSPPRWVGTGELFF. As DNA, the CDR3 is TGTGCCAGCAGTCCCCCCAGATGGGTGGGGACCGGGGAGCTGTTTTTT.

The chain is built from TRBV10-2 and TRBJ1-5, with TRBD1 as a possible D gene (5 bases). Trimming took 0 bases from V and 6 from J, leaving 9 bases between them. The CDR3 spans 14 residues. The germline gives CDR1 WSHSY, CDR2 SAAADI. CDR3 DNA: TGCGCCAGCAGTGAGTCCCAGGGTGCTCAGCCCCAGCATTTT. As protein: CASSESQGAQPQHF.

This chain links TRBV9 with TRBJ1-4; D unresolved. The V and J ends lost 1 base and 7 bases respectively, with 11 bases between them. Per germline, CDR1 SGDLS and CDR2 YYNGEE. The CDR3 spans 14 residues. CDR3 amino acids: CASSVSGSSEKLFF. In DNA form, the CDR3 reads TGTGCCAGCAGCGTATCGGGGTCTAGTGAAAAACTGTTTTTT.

The chain couples TRBV29-1 to TRBJ2-7, with TRBD2 matching over 7 bases. The CDR3 runs to 14 residues. Trimming took 8 bases from V and 5 from J; bases not matched to a gene: 15. CDR1 and CDR2 (germline): SQVTM, ANQGSEA. The CDR3 sequence: CSITEGGTPHEQYF. The CDR3, as DNA: TGCAGCATCACCGAGGGAGGGACCCCCCACGAGCAGTACTTC.

The V and J genes are TRBV29-1 and TRBJ2-4, with D maybe TRBD1 (6 bases). CDR1 is SQVTM and CDR2 is ANQGSEA in the germline V gene. Trimming shortened V by 6 bases and J by 6 bases, and 15 bases separated the two germline ends. This CDR3 comprises 13 residues. Here the CDR3 DNA reads TGCAGCGTGGAGATTACGACAGGAAACATTCAGTACTTC. Translating it yields CSVEITTGNIQYF.

V is TRBV2 and J is TRBJ2-5, with D possibly TRBD1 on 5 matching bases. This CDR3 has 13 residues. Trimming pared 6 bases from V and 4 bases from J, leaving 12 bases between. CDR1 and CDR2 (germline): SNHLY, FYNNEI. DNA for the CDR3: TGTGCCAGCAGCCGCCGCACAGGAGAGACCCAGTACTTC. This codes for CASSRRTGETQYF. Full variable domain (remainder filled in from reference TRBV2 and TRBJ2-5): EPEVTQTPSHQVTQMGQEVILRCVPISNHLYFYWYRQILGQKVEFLVSFYNNEISEKSEIFDDQFSVERPDGSNFTLKIRSTKLEDSAMYFCASSRRTGETQYFGPGTRLLVL.

This clonotype occurred a few times. V and J are TRBV10-1 and TRBJ2-3, with D possibly matching TRBD1 (6 bases). The V end was cut by 8 bases, the J end by 4 bases, with 16 bases between. Germline-derived CDR1 and CDR2 are WNHNN and SYGVQD (reference sequence). The CDR3 length is 14 residues. CDR3 amino acids: CASGEGDRADTQYF. Written as DNA, the CDR3 is TGCGCCAGCGGAGAGGGGGATCGGGCAGATACGCAGTATTTT.

This clonotype was detected only a few times. This chain connects TRBV5-5 to TRBJ2-5; TRBD1 matches 7 bases. The tail of the sequence fits TRBJ2-7 better, so the J call may be wrong. This CDR3 has 14 residues. In germline, CDR1 is SGHKS, CDR2 YYEKEE (reference sequence). CDR3 DNA: TGTGCCAGCAGTGACCACAGGGGTCTCAACGAGCAGTACTTC. Its translation is CASSDHRGLNEQYF.

The CDR3 here is CSVWDDRVGTQYF. The CDR3 nucleotides read TGCAGCGTTTGGGACGATCGTGTAGGGACCCAGTACTTC. The rearrangement joins TRBV29-1 to TRBJ2-5, with D perhaps being TRBD1 or TRBD2 (5 bases each). The CDR3 runs 13 residues. Looked up from germline, CDR1 is SQVTM and CDR2 is ANQGSEA. V dropped 5 bases and J dropped 7 bases, with 17 bases sitting between them.

In its sample, this clonotype was seen a few times. The genes are TRBV29-1 and TRBJ2-1; tentatively, D is TRBD1 or TRBD2 (5 bases each). Deletions cut 6 bases from V and 8 bases from J, with 11 bases between. The CDR3 has 11 residues. CDR1 SQVTM and CDR2 ANQGSEA come from the germline V gene. The CDR3 DNA sequence: TGCAGCGTGGGAGTAGGGGATGAGCAGTTCTTC. This gives the protein CSVGVGDEQFF.

This clonotype turned up a few times. The chain links TRBV4-1 to TRBJ2-1; D is uncertain. The DNA end is a closer match to TRBJ2-7, so the J assignment may be wrong. Germline V gene lookup returns CDR1 MGHRA and CDR2 YSYEKL. CDR3 length: 16 residues. CDR3 sequence: CASSQGAGFKTYEQYF. As DNA, the CDR3 is TGCGCCAGCAGCCAAGGCGCCGGATTTAAGACCTACGAGCAGTACTTC.

The chain joins TRBV12-3 or TRBV12-4 to TRBJ2-7; possibly TRBD1 for D (6 bases). V lost 1 base and J lost 9, with 16 bases in between. The CDR3 totals 14 residues. The CDR3 sequence is CASSLGLGGPGQYF. CDR3 DNA: TGTGCCAGCAGTTTAGGATTAGGGGGACCCGGGCAGTACTTC.

In its sample, this clonotype was seen a few times. This sequence joins TRBV20-1 and TRBJ1-2; D call uncertain. The CDR3 is 13 residues long. Trimming removed 2 bases at V and 5 bases at J, with 12 bases between. Germline CDR1 reads DFQATT; CDR2 reads SNEGSKA (reference sequence). The DNA of the CDR3 is TGCAGTGCTAGATTCCCCCGAGGATATGGCTACACCTTC. Translation gives CSARFPRGYGYTF.

The genes are TRBV10-2 and TRBJ2-7; TRBD2 might be the D (5 bases). The CDR3 runs to 12 residues. In germline, CDR1 is WSHSY, CDR2 SAAADI. Trimming stripped 6 bases from V and 10 bases from J, with 16 bases between. As DNA, the CDR3 is TGCGCCAGCAGAATAAAAGAGGGCGACCAGTACTTC. This encodes CASRIKEGDQYF.

This clonotype was seen a few times. The chain employs TRBV5-5 and TRBJ1-1; D not resolved. Germline V lookup: CDR1 SGHKS, CDR2 YYEKEE (reference sequence). The CDR3 sequence is 9 residues long. Trimming left V 7 bases short and J 11 bases short, with 9 bases between. The CDR3 DNA sequence: TGTGCCAGCCCCCCCGTCGCTTTCTTT. As protein: CASPPVAFF.

The rearrangement joins TRBV6-6 to TRBJ1-1; D call uncertain. The CDR3 loop spans 13 amino acids. V lost 5 bases and J 7 bases, leaving 14 bases between the germline ends. Germline V gene data show CDR1 as MNHNY and CDR2 as SVGAGI (reference sequence). The CDR3 here is CASSLSEEVEAFF. The CDR3 bases are TGTGCCAGCAGTCTCTCCGAGGAGGTTGAAGCTTTCTTT.

This sequence joins TRBV28 and TRBJ2-1, with 10 positions matching TRBD1. V lost 2 bases, J lost 1 base, and 5 bases stayed unmatched. Germline CDR1 MDHEN, CDR2 SYDVKM. The CDR3 consists of 17 residues. The CDR3 region has the DNA TGTGCCAGCAGTTTAAGGACAGGGGGGCTATCCTACAATGAGCAGTTCTTC. Translation: CASSLRTGGLSYNEQFF.

The chain combines TRBV9 with TRBJ2-6, with TRBD1 matching 7 bases. This CDR3 has 15 amino acids. Trimming took 3 bases from V and 4 from J; bases not matched to a gene: 4. The germline V gene encodes CDR1 SGDLS and CDR2 YYNGEE. The CDR3 coding sequence is TGTGCCAGCAGCGAGACAGGGTCCGGGGCCAACGTCCTGACTTTC. The encoded protein is CASSETGSGANVLTF. Looking up the rest from reference TRBV9 and TRBJ2-6 gives the full variable domain: DSGVTQTPKHLITATGQRVTLRCSPRSGDLSVYWYQQSLDQGLQFLIQYYNGEERAKGNILERFSAQQFPDLHSELNLSSLELGDSALYFCASSETGSGANVLTFGAGSRLTVL.

This clonotype came up a few times. This chain links TRBV4-2 with TRBJ2-1, with D tentatively TRBD1 or TRBD2 (6 bases each). Trimming left V 1 base short and J 12 bases short, with 19 bases between. The CDR3 loop spans 15 amino acids. Per germline, CDR1 LGHNA and CDR2 YNFKEQ. The CDR3 here is CASSQGLTGAQGQFF. CDR3 coding DNA: TGTGCCAGCAGCCAAGGGCTAACGGGGGCCCAAGGGCAGTTCTTC.

V is TRBV5-6 and J is TRBJ2-7; 8 bases map to TRBD1. Per the germline V gene, CDR1 is SGHDT and CDR2 is YYEEEE. The CDR3 has 16 amino acids. The trim removed 3 bases at V and 4 bases at J, leaving 12 bases unmatched. CDR3 loop: CASSWGVGQGAYEQYF. The CDR3 DNA reads TGTGCCAGCAGCTGGGGAGTCGGTCAGGGGGCTTACGAGCAGTACTTC.

This clonotype was observed a few times. At one of its ends the junction is not consistent with the germline gene, which may arise from a read error. The rearrangement links TRBV9 to TRBJ2-1, with 8 bases matching TRBD1. This CDR3 has 13 residues. Germline loops: CDR1 SGDLS, CDR2 YYNGEE. The CDR3 loop is CASSATPDRAPYF. The DNA of the CDR3 is TGTGCCAGCAGCGCCACCCCGGACAGGGCGCCGTACTTC. Together with reference TRBV9 and TRBJ2-1, the CDR3 gives the full variable domain: DSGVTQTPKHLITATGQRVTLRCSPRSGDLSVYWYQQSLDQGLQFLIQYYNGEERAKGNILERFSAQQFPDLHSELNLSSLELGDSALYFCASSATPDRAPYFGPGTRLTVL.

Details on this clonotype: Germline and junction disagree at one end, which may indicate a read error. V usage is TRBV2 and J usage is TRBJ2-1; no clear D. Germline CDR1 is SNHLY and CDR2 is FYNNEI. The CDR3 has 13 amino acids. As DNA, the CDR3 is TGTGCCAGCAGTGAATCCATCTACAATGGGCAGTTCTTC. Its protein is CASSESIYNGQFF.

This clonotype has a single count. The rearrangement joins TRBV6-6 to TRBJ2-4; 9 positions agree with TRBD1. Germline CDR1 is MNHNY and CDR2 is SVGAGI (reference sequence). After removal of 2 bases from V and 4 bases from J, the junction contained 3 bases not matched to a gene. The CDR3 runs to 15 residues. The DNA for the CDR3 is TGTGCCAGCAGTTACGGCGGGACAGGGAAAAACATTCAGTACTTC. Its translation: CASSYGGTGKNIQYF.

The CDR3 protein is CASSWDYFSSYEQYF. CDR3 DNA sequence: TGTGCCAGCAGCTGGGACTATTTTAGCTCCTACGAGCAGTACTTC. The chain uses TRBV6-2 or TRBV6-3 and TRBJ2-7; 7 bases align to TRBD2. Trimming at V came to 6 bases and at J to 0 bases, leaving 8 bases not matched to a gene. The CDR3 sequence is 15 residues long. Germline V CDR1 and CDR2: MNHEY, SVGEGT.

A few counts support this clonotype. CDR3 residues: CASRFGQGYEQYF. CDR3 bases: TGTGCCAGCAGATTCGGACAGGGCTACGAGCAGTACTTC. The chain couples TRBV12-3 or TRBV12-4 to TRBJ2-7, with 8 bases lining up with TRBD1. V dropped 6 bases and J dropped 3; count of bases not matched to a gene: 4. The length of the CDR3 is 13 residues.

This clonotype appeared a few times. V and J are TRBV12-3 or TRBV12-4 and TRBJ2-1; D possibly uses TRBD1 or TRBD2 (6 bases each). The assigned J gene may be wrong: the sequence end matches TRBJ2-5 better. The CDR3 runs to 15 residues. CDR3 sequence (DNA): TGTGCCAGCAGTTTTCCGGGGGCGGAGCGGGAGACCCAGTACTTC. It specifies CASSFPGAERETQYF.

The gene calls are TRBV7-2 and TRBJ2-7; D possibly uses TRBD1 or TRBD2 (7 bases each). The J call could be wrong; TRBJ2-5 is a better fit for the DNA end. The V gene's germline CDR1 is SGHTA and CDR2 FQGNSA. The length of the CDR3 is 14 residues. The chain's CDR3 is CASSINRGGETQYF. The CDR3 bases are TGTGCCAGCAGCATAAACAGGGGAGGGGAGACCCAGTACTTC.

Of note for this clonotype: Sequence at one end of the junction differs from germline and may be a read error. The gene calls are TRBV7-8 and TRBJ2-5, with 9 bases matching TRBD2. The J call may be wrong; the DNA end is better matched by TRBJ2-1. CDR3 length: 18 residues. Germline-derived CDR1 and CDR2 are SGHVS and FQNEAQ. The DNA of the CDR3 is TGTGCCAGCAGCTTAGTGCCCTCGCTAGCGGGGATCTACAATGGGCAGTTCTTC. It translates to CASSLVPSLAGIYNGQFF.